The TCR beta chain under discussion was sequenced for a study of PD-L1 blockade in urothelial cancer. The overall study: Patients with male sex and bladder-origin urothelial cancer accounted for about 90% of the 29 enrolled. As for prior chemotherapy regimens, patients had received 0 to 3. Researchers found blood samples held a median of about 130,000 T cells.

Added to each PCR by spiking were synthetic TCR analog templates. Data came from immunoSEQ multiplex PCR; TCRdb stores just in-frame clones and leaves some out. The data contain around 82,000 clones, 84% of them singletons. Time point in this sample: pretreatment peripheral blood. This clone was seen just once. This CDR3 spans 13 amino acids. Germline CDR1 reads ENHRY; CDR2 reads SYGVKD. The V segment lost 9 bases and the J segment 5 bases; nucleotides outside the gene matches: 8. This chain connects TRBV10-3 to TRBJ2-7; 9 bases agree with TRBD2. The sequencing used PBMCs, collected around atezolizumab (anti-PD-L1) treatment. The sequence derives from a man aged 55 to 70 with urothelial cancer. DNA of the CDR3: TGTGCCATTCGGACTAGCGCATTCCACGAGCAGTACTTC. Protein product: CAIRTSAFHEQYF.